This T cell receptor (beta chain) appears in the sequencing data of a study of T-cell reconstitution after alpha-beta-depleted transplantation in children. Using unique molecular identifiers, the investigators prepared the TCRbeta library. TCRdb recomputed calls from the PCR reads with MiXCR, one row per CDR3 protein. The sample carries hundreds of thousands of distinct CDR3 sequences, over 15% recorded once. The table lists this clonotype with many counts. V was trimmed by 4 bases and J by 6 bases, leaving 16 bases between them. The CDR3 has 15 residues. The germline V gene encodes CDR1 SGHTA and CDR2 FQGTGA.

Material: PBMCs from the stem cell graft donor, obtained from the stem cell graft. The clonotype comes from a human donor who donated a stem cell graft to a child with acute myeloid leukemia. The chain is built from TRBV7-3 and TRBJ2-1; TRBD1 is a possible D gene (7 bases). The CDR3 bases are TGTGCCAGCAGCTGGACCGGGACAGCGGGCAATGAGCAGTTCTTC. As protein: CASSWTGTAGNEQFF.